The 28 T cell receptor beta chains in this list originate from one sample, sequenced in a study of beta chain features in type 1 diabetes. Expressed TCRB transcripts were sequenced because the entire RNA isolate underwent reverse transcription. Profiled with immunoSEQ multiplex PCR; TCRdb holds only in-frame clones, not every one. The repertoire has about 320,000 clones, 12% to 15% of them found once; the top ten carry under 8.5%. Sequencing input: central memory CD4+ T cells from blood. Every receptor here comes from a man aged 25-45 years in good health.

This clone occurred a few times. The chain has TRBV4-2 and TRBJ2-2, with a tentative D call TRBD2 (6 bases). Germline-derived CDR1 and CDR2 are LGHNA and YNFKEQ. V was clipped by 0 bases and J by 7 bases, with 12 bases between them. The CDR3 is 15 amino acids. The CDR3 loop reads CASSQDPGEGGELFF. For the CDR3, the DNA is TGTGCCAGCAGCCAAGATCCGGGAGAGGGCGGGGAGCTGTTTTTT.

The CDR3 region has the DNA TGTGCCAGCAACGGGGGAGGCTATGGCTACACCTTC. Protein: CASNGGGYGYTF. The chain carries TRBV6-1 and TRBJ1-2; D may be TRBD1 (5 bases). The V gene lost 7 bases and the J gene lost 4 bases, with 10 bases spanning the gap. The germline V gene has CDR1 MNHNS and CDR2 SASEGT. This CDR3 spans 12 amino acids.

This clone was picked up a small number of times. This chain links TRBV7-8 with TRBJ2-1, with TRBD2 identical over 7 bases. Germline V gene sequence: CDR1 SGHVS, CDR2 FQNEAQ. This CDR3 is 15 amino acids long. After removal of 1 base from V and 8 bases from J, the junction contained 8 bases not matched to a gene. DNA of the CDR3: TGTGCCAGCAGCTTAGGGGGCGGGAGAGCCGATGAGCAGTTCTTC. It specifies CASSLGGGRADEQFF.

There are a few counts of this clone. The chain employs TRBV2 and TRBJ2-7, with 8 bases lining up with TRBD1. CDR3 length equals 14 residues. Germline V CDR1 and CDR2: SNHLY, FYNNEI. J gave up 4 bases and V 7 bases, and 9 bases lay outside the gene matches. Written as DNA, the CDR3 is TGTGCCAGCACCTATGGACAGGGTCGATACGAGCAGTACTTC. Residues: CASTYGQGRYEQYF.

This clone has a handful of counts. The chain employs TRBV2 and TRBJ2-5; 9 bases line up with TRBD2. Germline trimming cut 6 bases from V and 5 bases from J; bases unmatched to any gene: 10. Germline-derived CDR1 and CDR2 are SNHLY and FYNNEI. The CDR3 length is 15 residues. This chain's CDR3 is CASSDRGLAIETQYF. For the CDR3, the DNA is TGTGCCAGCAGCGATCGAGGACTAGCGATCGAGACCCAGTACTTC.

Ten or more counts support this clone. The chain recombines TRBV19 with TRBJ1-4; no firm D call. The germline V gene encodes CDR1 LNHDA and CDR2 SQIVND (reference sequence). The CDR3 has 15 residues. Trimming shortened V by 7 bases and J by 8 bases, and 20 bases separated the two germline ends. CDR3 in amino acids: CASKVLGPHGEKLFF. The CDR3 DNA follows: TGTGCCAGTAAGGTCCTTGGGCCCCACGGGGAAAAACTGTTTTTT.

J is TRBJ2-1 and V is TRBV21-1; TRBD2 was called by the table and not checked on the DNA. TRBV21-1 is termed a pseudogene. The CDR3 covers 16 residues. The CDR3 nucleotides read TGTGCCAGCAGCAAAGAGAGAGCGGGACCCTACAATGAGCAGTTCTTC. Protein: CASSKERAGPYNEQFF.

The chain is built from TRBV7-8 and TRBJ1-2, with D possibly TRBD1 on 5 matching bases. The CDR3 runs to 21 residues. CDR1 is SGHVS, CDR2 FQNEAQ, per germline. The V end was cut by 2 bases, the J end by 0 bases, with 28 bases between. The DNA of the CDR3 is TGTGCCAGCAGCTTAACGACCGTTGCGGGTTCAGGGACCATAGCTAACTATGGCTACACCTTC. It yields the protein CASSLTTVAGSGTIANYGYTF.

This clone has at least ten counts. The V call is TRBV2, the J call TRBJ1-1; D unresolved. V shed 7 bases and J shed 1 base, with 10 bases lying between them. CDR3 size: 13 residues. Germline values: CDR1 SNHLY, CDR2 FYNNEI. Here the CDR3 reads CASTEGRNTEAFF. The DNA for the CDR3 is TGTGCCAGCACCGAAGGGCGGAACACTGAAGCTTTCTTT.

The J gene is TRBJ2-2, the V gene TRBV9; D uncertain. Deletions cut 5 bases from V and 4 bases from J, with 12 bases between. CDR1 SGDLS and CDR2 YYNGEE come from the germline V gene. This CDR3 contains 14 residues. This CDR3 reads CASRAGPFTGELFF. DNA of the CDR3: TGTGCCAGCAGAGCTGGCCCCTTCACCGGGGAGCTGTTTTTT.

DNA of the CDR3: TGTGCCATCAGTGTCGTATCACGGAACAATGAGCAGTTCTTC. Translated, it gives CAISVVSRNNEQFF. This chain joins TRBV10-3 and TRBJ2-1; no clear D gene. CDR1 ENHRY and CDR2 SYGVKD come from the germline V gene. The CDR3 is 14 residues long. The V end lost 4 bases, the J end lost 5 bases, and 12 bases lay between the germline ends.

In this sample, this clone turned up a few times. V and J are TRBV7-9 and TRBJ1-5; the D gene is possibly TRBD1 (6 bases). The CDR3 extends over 15 amino acids. Germline CDR1 is SEHNR and CDR2 is FQNEAQ (reference sequence). Trimming shortened V by 5 bases and J by 9 bases, and 20 bases separated the two germline ends. The CDR3 here is CASSPGGGLGGPQHF. The DNA for the CDR3 is TGTGCCAGCAGCCCCGGGGGGGGCCTAGGTGGGCCCCAGCATTTT.

The table lists this clone with a few counts. The CDR3 DNA follows: TGTGCCAGCAGGGGACATTCGGACACTGAAGCTTTCTTT. Its protein is CASRGHSDTEAFF. The V gene is TRBV6-5, the J gene TRBJ1-1; weak D call: TRBD1 (6 bases). This CDR3 has 13 residues. CDR1 MNHEY and CDR2 SVGAGI come from the germline V gene. V was clipped by 6 bases and J by 3 bases, with 11 bases between them.

The DNA of the CDR3 is TGTGCCAGTAGGAGGGACTGGACACAAGAGACCCAGTACTTC. Its translation is CASRRDWTQETQYF. The rearrangement joins TRBV19 to TRBJ2-5; a weak D match, TRBD2 (6 bases). This CDR3 has 14 residues. Looked up from germline, CDR1 is LNHDA and CDR2 is SQIVND (reference sequence). V was clipped by 6 bases and J by 2 bases, with 13 bases between them. The full variable domain, with the rest looked up from reference TRBV19 and TRBJ2-5, is DGGITQSPKYLFRKEGQNVTLSCEQNLNHDAMYWYRQDPGQGLRLIYYSQIVNDFQKGDIAEGYSVSREKKESFPLTVTSAQKNPTAFYLCASRRDWTQETQYFGPGTRLLVL.

This clone occurred many times. The gene calls are TRBV2 and TRBJ1-5; no reliable D call. The V end lost 5 bases, the J end lost 0 bases, and 5 bases lay between the germline ends. The CDR3 runs 13 residues. CDR1 SNHLY and CDR2 FYNNEI come from the germline V gene. CDR3 protein: CASSTDSNQPQHF. The CDR3 nucleotides are TGTGCCAGCAGTACAGATAGCAATCAGCCCCAGCATTTT.

The chain employs TRBV5-8 and TRBJ2-7, with D perhaps matching TRBD1 (6 bases). The CDR3 is made up of 16 amino acids. Germline CDR1 reads SGHTS; CDR2 reads YDEGEE. Trimming removed 0 bases from V and 0 bases from J, with 13 bases in between. The CDR3 nucleotides read TGTGCCAGCAGCTTGGCCGGGACACTGAACTCCTACGAGCAGTACGTC. Translated, it gives CASSLAGTLNSYEQYV.

This clone was detected a few times. The V call is TRBV15, the J call TRBJ2-1; D call uncertain. The V gene lost 3 bases and the J gene lost 6 bases, with 21 bases spanning the gap. Germline assignment: CDR1 LNHNV and CDR2 YYDKDF (reference sequence). This CDR3 comprises 17 residues. Here the CDR3 reads CATSSHSTFMARNEQFF. The DNA of the CDR3 is TGTGCCACCAGCAGCCACTCTACGTTCATGGCTCGCAATGAGCAGTTCTTC.

The V gene is TRBV10-3, the J gene TRBJ2-1; 7 nucleotides agree with TRBD1. The germline CDR1 and CDR2 sequences are ENHRY and SYGVKD. Trimming cost V 4 bases and J 2 bases; bases outside gene matches: 5. The CDR3 is 15 amino acids. The CDR3 DNA sequence: TGTGCCATCAGTGGGACAGGCGCTACCTACAATGAGCAGTTCTTC. Translation: CAISGTGATYNEQFF.

V gene TRBV27 combines with J gene TRBJ1-2; D perhaps matches TRBD1 (6 bases). From germline, CDR1 is MNHEY and CDR2 SMNVEV (reference sequence). The CDR3 spans 14 residues. V shed 5 bases and J shed 5 bases, with 15 bases lying between them. The CDR3 DNA reads TGTGCCAGCAGTGAAAGGACAGTCCCGTATGGCTACACCTTC. Protein product: CASSERTVPYGYTF.

The V and J genes are TRBV10-3 and TRBJ2-5, with 7 bases that match TRBD2. The V and J ends lost 4 bases and 4 bases, in that order; junction bases with no gene match: 3. The germline gives CDR1 ENHRY, CDR2 SYGVKD. CDR3 length: 13 amino acids. CDR3 DNA: TGTGCCATCAGTGTTGGGGGGGGAGAGACCCAGTACTTC. It codes for CAISVGGGETQYF.

This clone occurred many times. The V gene is TRBV5-4, the J gene TRBJ2-5; D is unclear. Between the trimmed V and J ends, which lost 4 bases and 2 bases, there was a span of 12 bases. There are 14 residues in the CDR3. Germline assignment: CDR1 SGHNT and CDR2 YYREEE (reference sequence). DNA for the CDR3: TGTGCCAGCAGCCCGGCTAATGGGCAAGAGACCCAGTACTTC. Its translation is CASSPANGQETQYF.

The chain couples TRBV11-2 to TRBJ1-3; D is unclear. The length of the CDR3 is 16 residues. Trimming removed 0 bases from V and 0 bases from J, with 9 bases in between. Germline CDR1 reads SGHAT; CDR2 reads FQNNGV. The CDR3 region has the DNA TGTGCCAGCAGCTTAGAGAGGGCCCGCTCTGGAAACACCATATATTTT. As protein: CASSLERARSGNTIYF.

The chain recombines TRBV4-1 with TRBJ1-6; no firm D call. V was clipped by 1 base and J by 12 bases, with 10 bases between them. Germline V CDR1 and CDR2: MGHRA, YSYEKL. The CDR3 has 13 amino acids. The CDR3 bases are TGCGCCAGCAGCCAAGTGTACAACGGACCCCTCCACTTT. Amino acid sequence: CASSQVYNGPLHF.

The chain uses TRBV13 and TRBJ2-1; TRBD1 agrees at 9 bases. After removal of 5 bases from V and 7 bases from J, the junction contained 6 bases not matched to a gene. The CDR3 extends over 14 amino acids. The V gene's germline CDR1 is PRHDT and CDR2 FYEKMQ (reference sequence). CDR3 in amino acids: CASSPGQGTNEQFF. The CDR3 region has the DNA TGTGCCAGCAGCCCCGGACAGGGGACGAATGAGCAGTTCTTC.

This clone has a handful of counts. The CDR3 reads CASSYRGRNQPQHF. The CDR3 region has the DNA TGTGCCAGCAGTTACAGGGGGCGTAATCAGCCCCAGCATTTT. V and J are TRBV6-6 and TRBJ1-5, with TRBD1 matching 7 bases. Germline V lookup: CDR1 MNHNY, CDR2 SVGAGI (reference sequence). This CDR3 spans 14 amino acids. V was clipped by 2 bases and J by 4 bases; unmatched bases: 2.

This clone was seen only a few times. The chain employs TRBV27 and TRBJ2-1, with 14 positions matching TRBD2. V shed 7 bases and J 10 bases; nucleotides not matched to a gene: 9. Germline loops: CDR1 MNHEY, CDR2 SMNVEV (reference sequence). CDR3 length: 15 residues. The CDR3 protein is CASNKGLAGVREQFF. In nucleotides, the CDR3 is TGTGCCAGCAACAAGGGACTAGCGGGAGTTCGGGAGCAGTTCTTC.

At least ten counts were recorded for this clone. The rearrangement joins TRBV18 to TRBJ2-7; D might be TRBD2 (5 bases). Looked up from germline, CDR1 is KGHSH and CDR2 is LQKENI. V lost 4 bases and J lost 9, with 16 bases in between. The CDR3 has 13 residues. The CDR3 nucleotides are TGTGCCAGCTCACAGGAATCTACGAGCGGGCAGTACTTC. This encodes CASSQESTSGQYF.

V usage is TRBV5-4 and J usage is TRBJ2-3; 13 bases are shared with TRBD2. Per the germline V gene, CDR1 is SGHNT and CDR2 is YYREEE (reference sequence). Trimming at V came to 4 bases and at J to 3 bases, leaving 5 bases not matched to a gene. The CDR3 spans 16 residues. CDR3 sequence: CASSPRTSGRTDTQYF. CDR3 bases: TGTGCCAGCAGCCCCCGGACTAGCGGGAGAACAGATACGCAGTATTTT.